The clone carrying this T cell receptor (beta chain) was seen only once. What it binds is unknown. The germline V gene has CDR1 SGDLS and CDR2 YYNGEE. V was clipped by 3 bases and J by 7 bases; unmatched bases: 12. The CDR3 has 17 residues. The sample belongs to a study of cytomegalovirus exposure and HLA in healthy donors. General observations from the study: Researchers reported in a later analysis that a missense DCLRE1C variant was tied to TCR beta V- and J-gene trimming. Several of the most significant clusters were apparently associated with common viral pathogens in a later analysis.

Primers for the PCR totalled 60 Vbeta and 13 Jbeta. Repertoires were generated with immunoSEQ multiplex PCR, while TCRdb's copy carries only in-frame clones and drops some. The sample lists 130,000 or so clones, 70% to 85% occurring once. The clonotype comes from a woman aged 18 to 35 in good health and CMV-seropositive. The genes are TRBV9 and TRBJ2-3; 12 bases line up with TRBD2. The sample comprised PBMCs. The CDR3 spells CASSAGGLAGGLNTQYF. CDR3 in DNA: TGTGCCAGCAGCGCGGGGGGGCTAGCGGGGGGGCTGAATACGCAGTATTTT.